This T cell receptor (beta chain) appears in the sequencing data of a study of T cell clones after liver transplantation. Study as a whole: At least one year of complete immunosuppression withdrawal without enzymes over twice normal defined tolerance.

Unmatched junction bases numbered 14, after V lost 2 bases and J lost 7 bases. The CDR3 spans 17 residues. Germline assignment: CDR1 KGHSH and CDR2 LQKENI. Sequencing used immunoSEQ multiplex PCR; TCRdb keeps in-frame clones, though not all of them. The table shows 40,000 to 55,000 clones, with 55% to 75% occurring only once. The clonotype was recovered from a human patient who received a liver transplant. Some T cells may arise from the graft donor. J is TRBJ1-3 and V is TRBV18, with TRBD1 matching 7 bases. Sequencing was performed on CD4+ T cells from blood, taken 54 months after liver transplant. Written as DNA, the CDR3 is TGTGCCAGCTCACCAGTCACAGGGGCTGCCGATCGGAACACCATATATTTT. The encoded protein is CASSPVTGAADRNTIYF.